This TCR beta chain was identified during a study of blood T cell repertoires in COVID-19. Study context: T cells, B-cell-depleted T cells, or PBMCs provided the cDNA or gDNA that served as material.

Clones were sequenced by immunoSEQ multiplex PCR, and TCRdb holds only the in-frame ones, with some missing. Of 650,000 to 800,000 clones in the sample, 80% to 90% were seen once. V dropped 2 bases and J dropped 4 bases, with 14 bases sitting between them. This CDR3 has 15 residues. Per germline, CDR1 MNHEY and CDR2 SMNVEV (reference sequence). The sequence was obtained from a woman younger than 35 with acute or convalescent COVID-19. The chain is built from TRBV27 and TRBJ1-1; tentatively, D is TRBD1 (5 bases). The sample comprised peripheral blood. The CDR3 loop is CASSLHKGPGTEAFF. The CDR3 nucleotides are TGTGCCAGCAGTTTACATAAGGGGCCCGGCACTGAAGCTTTCTTT.